This TCR beta chain originates from a study of T cell clonotyping in hematopoietic cell transplantation. Repertoires were generated with immunoSEQ multiplex PCR, while TCRdb's copy carries only in-frame clones and drops some. The sample records some 8,600 clones, roughly four fifths being singletons. As to this clone: The antigen is not known.

Broader study findings: After transplant, recipient diversity fell while pathologically expanded clonotypes grew through day 180. Few recipient clonotypes overlapped donors; over 97% were de novo at given depth.

The specimen comprised PBMCs, sampled at the time of graft-versus-host disease after allogeneic stem cell transplant. The receptor was isolated from a male patient between 55 and 70 years old who had an allogeneic stem cell transplant from an unrelated donor, so the T cells may come from the graft donor. Some clones in this sample may be carry-over from other donors' samples.

The CDR3 nucleotides read TGTGCCAGCAGCGAGGGCATGAACACTGAAGCTTTCTTT. Protein sequence: CASSEGMNTEAFF. The V call is TRBV9, the J call TRBJ1-1; D remains unclear. Germline-derived CDR1 and CDR2 are SGDLS and YYNGEE. Trimming cost V 3 bases and J 0 bases, with 6 bases left between them. CDR3 size: 13 residues.